This T cell receptor (beta chain) was sequenced in a study of shared clonotypes between healthy human individuals. Study-wide results and caveats: Compared with clonotypes that all four donors shared, non-shared clonotypes had lower generation probabilities.

Repertoires were generated with immunoSEQ multiplex PCR, while TCRdb's copy carries only in-frame clones and drops some. The sample records about 1 million clones, around 74% being singletons. Germline V gene data show CDR1 as MNHNS and CDR2 as SASEGT. V was clipped by 7 bases and J by 9 bases; unmatched bases: 3. The CDR3 covers 13 residues. About this clone itself: Antigen: not known.

The sequenced sample consisted of memory CD4+ T cells sorted from blood. The subset: CD45RA-negative fraction. The sequence was obtained from a man aged 18 to 35 in good health. The chain employs TRBV6-1 and TRBJ1-6; 10 positions agree with TRBD1. The CDR3 nucleotides read TGTGCCAGCAAGGACAGGGGGATTTCACCCCTCCACTTT. Translation gives CASKDRGISPLHF.